This T cell receptor (beta chain) was recovered during a study of memory CD8 T cells in hepatitis C reinfection. Libraries were prepared by immunoSEQ multiplex PCR; TCRdb keeps only in-frame clonotypes and omits some of them. The sample lists about 43,000 clones; nearly 90% were seen once. V was clipped by 5 bases and J by 4 bases; unmatched bases: 10. Germline V lookup: CDR1 LNHDA, CDR2 SQIVND (reference sequence). The CDR3 loop spans 15 amino acids. Indicated time point: late/post reinfection, 12 to 24 weeks after detection. The sorted cells went straight to TCR sequencing with no prior in vitro expansion.

The gene calls are TRBV19 and TRBJ1-1, with 7 bases matching TRBD1. The sequencing sample was made of naive CD8+ T cells sorted from blood. The receptor comes from a young man with hepatitis C virus infection. Written as DNA, the CDR3 is TGTGCCAGTAGTCTTTACAGGGGTAGTGGCACTGAAGCTTTCTTT. Translating it yields CASSLYRGSGTEAFF.